A selection of T cell receptor beta chains follows, all from one sample in a study of beta chain features in type 1 diabetes. TCRdb's copy holds only in-frame clones and misses some; the assay was immunoSEQ multiplex PCR. The sample records approximately 330,000 clones, 8% to 13% being singletons. Specimen: naive CD4+ T cells from blood. The source is a woman aged 30 to 39 in good health. CDR3s leave out the opening cysteine and the closing phenylalanine or tryptophan. Only some rows state a clone size, as once, few, many or a class for expanded clones.

CDR3aa,j_gene,v_gene,abundance
ASSETGTSILDTQY,TRBJ2-3,TRBV9,few
ASSQTGGQETQY,TRBJ2-5,TRBV6-5,.
AWRWTGGVSGELF,TRBJ2-2,TRBV30,.
ASSGTSGTYYNEQF,TRBJ2-1,TRBV2,.
ASSPRQGHGYT,TRBJ1-2,TRBV14,.
ASSQDTLPMYEQY,TRBJ2-7,TRBV4-2,few
ASSPRQGETQY,TRBJ2-5,TRBV7-9,few
ASSQHLCWPGWGTDTQY,TRBJ2-3,TRBV23-1,.
AWSADRGPNSNQPQH,TRBJ1-5,TRBV30,few
ASSSPGLGEYEQY,TRBJ2-7,TRBV27,few
ASSSGQGSYEQY,TRBJ2-7,TRBV7-7,.
ASSISPGSNQPQH,TRBJ1-5,TRBV18,few
ASSPRGAGANVLT,TRBJ2-6,TRBV27,.
ASSRTAGLAGDEQY,TRBJ2-7,TRBV5-1,few
ASRTGNIQY,TRBJ2-4,TRBV28,few
ASSYSTGSSYEQY,TRBJ2-7,TRBV6-5,.
ASSPGTSGNLETQY,TRBJ2-5,TRBV28,few
ATSGYNAGAINQPQH,TRBJ1-5,TRBV15,few
ASSLPLGAGSGANVLT,TRBJ2-6,TRBV28,few
ASSLSSVGGSYEQY,TRBJ2-7,TRBV5-6,.
ASSFGTGNYGYT,TRBJ1-2,TRBV28,.
ASSAMNTGELF,TRBJ2-2,TRBV7-2,few
ASSLRMVWSNEQF,TRBJ2-1,TRBV27,few
ASSLQGSYNEQF,TRBJ2-1,TRBV11-2,.
ASRQVQGSGANVLT,TRBJ2-6,TRBV4-3,.
ASSYSRQGHYGYT,TRBJ1-2,TRBV6-5,.
ASSLTHTSGGKETQY,TRBJ2-5,TRBV7-9,few
ASSPVATHNEQF,TRBJ2-1,TRBV7-7,.
ASSHNSGARDTQY,TRBJ2-3,TRBV6-6,.
ASSLIQGLVYNEQF,TRBJ2-1,TRBV7-6,.